The text below deals with one TCR beta chain. V was pared by 0 bases and J by 3 bases, with 13 bases between. The CDR3 consists of 16 residues. Germline CDR1 is SGHRS and CDR2 is YFSETQ. This entry is derived from a study of blood T cell repertoires in COVID-19. Measured with immunoSEQ multiplex PCR; TCRdb has only the in-frame clones, and not every one. This table holds approximately 210,000 clones, more than 75% found once. Donors were grouped by their self-reported clinical history. The chain has TRBV5-1 and TRBJ1-3; a weak D match, TRBD1 (6 bases). This TCR came from a woman in her forties or fifties with acute COVID-19. Sequencing used PBMCs or T cells enriched from blood (not recorded which). The CDR3 DNA reads as TGCGCCAGCAGCTTGGCCCAGGGGACTAATGGAAACACCATATATTTT. It yields the protein CASSLAQGTNGNTIYF.